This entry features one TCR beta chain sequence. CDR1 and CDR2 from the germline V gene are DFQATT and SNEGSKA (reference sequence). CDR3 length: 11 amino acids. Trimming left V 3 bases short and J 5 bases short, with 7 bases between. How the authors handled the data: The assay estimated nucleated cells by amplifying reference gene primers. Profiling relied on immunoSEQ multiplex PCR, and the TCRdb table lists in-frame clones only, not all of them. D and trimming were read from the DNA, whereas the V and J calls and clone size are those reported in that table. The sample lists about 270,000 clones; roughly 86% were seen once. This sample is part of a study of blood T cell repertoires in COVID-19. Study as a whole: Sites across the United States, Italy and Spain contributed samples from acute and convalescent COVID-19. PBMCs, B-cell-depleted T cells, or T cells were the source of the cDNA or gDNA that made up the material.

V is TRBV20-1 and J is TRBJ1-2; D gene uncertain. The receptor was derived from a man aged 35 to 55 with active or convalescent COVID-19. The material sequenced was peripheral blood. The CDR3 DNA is TGCAGTGCTAGTTTGGAGTATGGCTACACCTTC. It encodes CSASLEYGYTF.